Presented here are 12 T cell receptor beta chains from one specimen sequenced in a study of control samples from healthy donors and cancer patients. Libraries were prepared by immunoSEQ multiplex PCR; TCRdb keeps only in-frame clonotypes and omits some of them. The repertoire includes some 87,000 clones, 90% to 95% of them detected once, and about a sixth sits in the top ten. Specimen: blood. Receptors were obtained from a young man in good health.

The rearrangement links TRBV4-1 to TRBJ1-1; D perhaps matches TRBD1 (6 bases). The V gene's germline CDR1 is MGHRA and CDR2 YSYEKL. The CDR3 runs to 17 residues. The V end lost 0 bases, the J end lost 0 bases, and 14 bases lay between the germline ends. The chain's CDR3 is CASSQERNRVLNTEAFF. DNA for the CDR3: TGCGCCAGCAGCCAAGAACGGAACAGGGTCTTGAACACTGAAGCTTTCTTT.

The chain is built from TRBV30 and TRBJ2-3; 12 positions match TRBD1. After removal of 4 bases from V and 2 bases from J, the junction contained 16 bases not matched to a gene. CDR3 size: 19 residues. Germline V gene sequence: CDR1 GTSNPN, CDR2 SVGIG (reference sequence). CDR3 nucleotides: TGTGCCTGGATACTCGGGACAGGGGGCCTTTACGACTTCACAGATACGCAGTATTTT. Its translation is CAWILGTGGLYDFTDTQYF.

The gene calls are TRBV25-1 and TRBJ2-1; D gene uncertain. Looked up from germline, CDR1 is MGHDK and CDR2 is SYGVNS. V lost 2 bases and J 2 bases, leaving 10 bases between the germline ends. The length of the CDR3 is 15 residues. CDR3 loop: CASSEGFWTYNEQFF. The CDR3 nucleotides read TGTGCCAGCAGTGAAGGCTTCTGGACCTACAATGAGCAGTTCTTC.

V usage is TRBV6-5 and J usage is TRBJ1-4, with 7 bases lining up with TRBD1. V was pared by 6 bases and J by 8 bases, with 9 bases of the junction left unmatched. CDR1 is MNHEY, CDR2 SVGAGI, per germline. This CDR3 is built from 14 residues. The CDR3 nucleotides are TGTGCCAGCAGGCCAGGGGGGTTTAACGAAAAACTGTTTTTT. Its protein is CASRPGGFNEKLFF.

The chain recombines TRBV4-2 with TRBJ1-2; 9 nucleotides agree with TRBD1. Per germline, CDR1 LGHNA and CDR2 YNFKEQ. V shed 2 bases, J shed 1 base, and the junction held 2 bases outside the gene matches. The length of the CDR3 is 15 residues. The CDR3: CASSQPGQGNYGYTF. The CDR3 DNA reads as TGTGCCAGCAGCCAACCGGGACAGGGTAACTATGGCTACACCTTC.

The chain has TRBV24-1 and TRBJ1-4; no definite D call. V was cut by 10 bases and J by 5 bases, with 7 bases left in between. This CDR3 comprises 11 residues. Germline V CDR1 and CDR2: KGHDR, SFDVKD. CDR3 residues: CATSNNEKLFF. CDR3 bases: TGTGCCACAAGTAACAATGAAAAACTGTTTTTT.

This sequence joins TRBV6-5 and TRBJ2-2; 9 bases are a match to TRBD2. CDR1 and CDR2 (germline): MNHEY, SVGAGI. V gave up 4 bases and J gave up 4 bases; unmatched junction bases: 4. The CDR3 covers 15 residues. The CDR3 nucleotides read TGTGCCAGCAGTTCCGGGACTAGCTTCACCGGGGAGCTGTTTTTT. It codes for CASSSGTSFTGELFF.

This clone was seen only once. V gene TRBV6-6 combines with J gene TRBJ2-7, with D possibly matching TRBD2 (5 bases). Between the trimmed V and J ends, which lost 2 bases and 3 bases, there was a span of 17 bases. The germline CDR1 and CDR2 sequences are MNHNY and SVGAGI (reference sequence). This CDR3 spans 16 amino acids. CDR3 region: CASSYLSGGLHYEQYF. The DNA of the CDR3 is TGTGCCAGCAGTTACCTCTCCGGCGGACTCCACTACGAGCAGTACTTC.

The genes are TRBV10-3 and TRBJ2-7; D is undetermined. The CDR3 is 12 residues long. V was clipped by 0 bases and J by 2 bases, with 2 bases between them. Germline V CDR1 and CDR2: ENHRY, SYGVKD. The CDR3 bases are TGTGCCATCAGTGAGTCGACCTACGAGCAGTACTTC. Amino acid sequence: CAISESTYEQYF.

The chain joins TRBV18 to TRBJ2-7; no clear D gene. CDR1 KGHSH and CDR2 LQKENI come from the germline V gene. The ends were cut back, 3 bases at V and 5 bases at J, with 5 bases in the middle. The CDR3 has 11 residues. The CDR3 DNA sequence: TGTGCCAGCTCACCCCTGGACGAGCAGTACTTC. Residues: CASSPLDEQYF.

J is TRBJ2-7 and V is TRBV6-6; weak D call: TRBD1 (6 bases). Trimming cost V 2 bases and J 2 bases, with 10 bases left between them. Germline-derived CDR1 and CDR2 are MNHNY and SVGAGI (reference sequence). The CDR3 has 14 amino acids. CDR3: CASSYKGHTYEQYF. The CDR3 DNA reads TGTGCCAGCAGTTACAAGGGACACACCTACGAGCAGTACTTC.

This sequence joins TRBV12-2 and TRBJ1-5. TRBV12-2 is a pseudogene segment. The CDR3 runs 15 residues. CDR3 sequence reads: CASQPAGGTIQPQHF. As DNA, the CDR3 is TGTGCAAGTCAACCCGCGGGGGGGACAATCCAGCCCCAGCATTTT.